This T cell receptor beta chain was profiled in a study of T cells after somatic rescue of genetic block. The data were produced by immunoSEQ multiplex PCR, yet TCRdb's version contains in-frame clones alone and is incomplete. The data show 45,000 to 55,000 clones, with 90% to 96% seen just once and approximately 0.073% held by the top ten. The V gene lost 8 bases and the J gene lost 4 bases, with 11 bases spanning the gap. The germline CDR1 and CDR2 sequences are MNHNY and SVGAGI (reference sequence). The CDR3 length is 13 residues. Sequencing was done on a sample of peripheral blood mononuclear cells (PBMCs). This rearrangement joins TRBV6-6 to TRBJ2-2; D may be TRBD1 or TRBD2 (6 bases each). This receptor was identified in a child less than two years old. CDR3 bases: TGTGCCAGCTCCTCGGGGGCCACCGGGGAGCTGTTTTTT. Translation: CASSSGATGELFF.